A single sample is the source of the 30 T cell receptor beta chains below, sequenced in a study of T cell responses to AZD1222 COVID-19 vaccine. Repertoires were generated with immunoSEQ multiplex PCR, while TCRdb's copy carries only in-frame clones and drops some. Of 150,000 to 190,000 clones listed, 90% to 95% are singletons. The specimen comprised peripheral blood, sampled 28 days after the second AZD1222 dose. The receptors come from an adult who received the AZD1222 COVID-19 vaccine.

The chain combines TRBV2 with TRBJ2-7; no definite D call. The CDR3 consists of 11 residues. Per germline, CDR1 SNHLY and CDR2 FYNNEI. V was cut by 6 bases and J by 0 bases, with 3 bases left in between. DNA for the CDR3: TGTGCCAGCAGGAACTCCTACGAGCAGTACTTC. Translating gives CASRNSYEQYF.

The chain has TRBV6-5 and TRBJ1-3; D is unresolved. V lost 6 bases and J lost 0, with 9 bases in between. The germline CDR1 and CDR2 sequences are MNHEY and SVGAGI. The CDR3 spans 14 residues. The CDR3 spells CASRPGTSGNTIYF. CDR3 sequence (DNA): TGTGCCAGCAGACCGGGAACCTCTGGAAACACCATATATTTT.

V gene TRBV28 combines with J gene TRBJ2-3; D may correspond to TRBD1 or TRBD2 (5 bases each). This CDR3 spans 13 amino acids. CDR1 is MDHEN, CDR2 SYDVKM, per germline. V gave up 10 bases and J gave up 2 bases, with 13 bases separating them. The CDR3 protein is CATRDDLTDTQYF. DNA for the CDR3: TGTGCCACCCGGGACGACCTCACAGATACGCAGTATTTT.

This chain connects TRBV27 to TRBJ1-3; 7 bases line up with TRBD1. J lost 2 bases, V lost 5 bases, and 6 bases had no gene match. This CDR3 spans 15 amino acids. The germline V gene has CDR1 MNHEY and CDR2 SMNVEV (reference sequence). CDR3 region: CASSRQGLAGNTIYF. The CDR3 coding sequence is TGTGCCAGCAGTCGACAGGGCTTGGCTGGAAACACCATATATTTT.

The rearrangement uses TRBV6-6 and TRBJ1-1; 11 nucleotides line up with TRBD1. The CDR3 is made up of 15 amino acids. CDR1 and CDR2 from the germline V gene are MNHNY and SVGAGI (reference sequence). Trimming cost V 5 bases and J 4 bases; bases outside gene matches: 6. The CDR3 is CASSPTGTGGTEAFF. DNA of the CDR3: TGTGCCAGCAGTCCCACCGGGACAGGGGGCACTGAAGCTTTCTTT.

The chain uses TRBV5-1 and TRBJ2-7; D not resolved. The germline V gene has CDR1 SGHRS and CDR2 YFSETQ. CDR3 length: 14 amino acids. The V gene lost 1 base and the J gene lost 1 base, with 9 bases spanning the gap. Written as DNA, the CDR3 is TGCGCCAGCAGCTTGTCTACACGGTCCTACGAGCAGTACTTC. The encoded protein is CASSLSTRSYEQYF.

The chain is built from TRBV7-9 and TRBJ2-3, with D maybe TRBD1 (6 bases). Trimming pared 4 bases from V and 0 bases from J, leaving 14 bases between. The CDR3 spans 16 residues. The V gene's germline CDR1 is SEHNR and CDR2 FQNEAQ (reference sequence). The CDR3 bases are TGTGCCAGCAGCTCAGGACAGCCCATTAGCACAGATACGCAGTATTTT. Protein product: CASSSGQPISTDTQYF.

This chain joins TRBV11-2 and TRBJ1-4; maybe TRBD1 (5 bases). Germline V gene lookup returns CDR1 SGHAT and CDR2 FQNNGV. The V end was cut by 4 bases, the J end by 5 bases, with 14 bases between. This CDR3 has 15 residues. CDR3 amino acids: CASSYRGRSNEKLFF. The CDR3 nucleotides are TGTGCCAGCAGCTATAGGGGCAGATCAAATGAAAAACTGTTTTTT.

V is TRBV7-9 and J is TRBJ1-2; D gene unclear. The CDR3 extends over 15 amino acids. V was trimmed by 3 bases and J by 1 base, leaving 12 bases between them. Germline V lookup: CDR1 SEHNR, CDR2 FQNEAQ (reference sequence). The CDR3 sequence is CASSFGLNNNYGYTF. The DNA of the CDR3 is TGTGCCAGCAGCTTCGGACTGAACAATAACTATGGCTACACCTTC.

The gene calls are TRBV28 and TRBJ2-3; 14 bases agree with TRBD2. The V segment lost 4 bases and the J segment 2 bases; nucleotides outside the gene matches: 5. There are 17 residues in the CDR3. Germline V gene sequence: CDR1 MDHEN, CDR2 SYDVKM. CDR3 nucleotides: TGTGCCAGCAGTTCCGGACTAGCGGGAGGCCACACAGATACGCAGTATTTT. It translates to CASSSGLAGGHTDTQYF.

The chain uses TRBV6-2 or TRBV6-3 and TRBJ1-1; tentatively, D is TRBD1 (5 bases). The germline V gene has CDR1 MNHEY and CDR2 SVGEGT. CDR3 length: 14 amino acids. V was trimmed by 1 base and J by 6 bases, leaving 12 bases between them. CDR3 nucleotide sequence: TGTGCCAGCAGTTACTACTCTGGGGGATCTGAAGCTTTCTTT. Translation gives CASSYYSGGSEAFF.

CDR3 amino acids: CASSFGRFTYEQYF. The CDR3 region has the DNA TGTGCCAGCAGCTTCGGCAGATTCACCTACGAGCAGTACTTC. The chain has TRBV7-8 and TRBJ2-7; the D is unclear. The germline CDR1 and CDR2 sequences are SGHVS and FQNEAQ. The CDR3 loop spans 14 amino acids. Trimming removed 3 bases at V and 2 bases at J, with 11 bases between.

The chain is built from TRBV6-5 and TRBJ2-5; D may be TRBD2 (7 bases). Germline V CDR1 and CDR2: MNHEY, SVGAGI. The germline V and J ends were trimmed by 6 bases and 2 bases, with 13 bases remaining between them. The CDR3 totals 14 residues. The DNA for the CDR3 is TGTGCCAGCAGGGGGCGGGGGCGGCAAGAGACCCAGTACTTC. As protein: CASRGRGRQETQYF.

The chain combines TRBV3-1 (or the pseudogene TRBV3-2) with TRBJ1-1, with 10 bases aligning to TRBD1. The CDR3 has 13 residues. Germline CDR1 and CDR2: LGHDT and YNNKEL (reference sequence). Trimming at V came to 5 bases and at J to 5 bases, leaving 2 bases not matched to a gene. CDR3 nucleotides: TGTGCCAGCAGCGACAGGGGGCAGACTGAAGCTTTCTTT. It encodes CASSDRGQTEAFF.

The rearrangement links TRBV5-4 to TRBJ2-7; D is unclear. V was cut by 0 bases and J by 2 bases, with 6 bases left in between. The germline gives CDR1 SGHNT, CDR2 YYREEE (reference sequence). The CDR3 has 13 residues. The DNA for the CDR3 is TGTGCCAGCAGCTTGGACACCGCCTACGAGCAGTACTTC. Translation: CASSLDTAYEQYF.

V and J are TRBV28 and TRBJ1-1; 7 bases line up with TRBD1. CDR3 size: 14 residues. Germline loops: CDR1 MDHEN, CDR2 SYDVKM. The junction had 13 bases not matched to a gene; V was cut back by 7 bases and J by 8 bases. CDR3 nucleotides: TGTGCCAGCACGCGAGGGGGCAGCATTACCGAAGCTTTCTTT. Its translation is CASTRGGSITEAFF.

The V call is TRBV12-5, the J call TRBJ2-1, with 7 bases identical to TRBD2. Trimming cost V 1 base and J 1 base; bases outside gene matches: 7. In germline, CDR1 is LGHNT, CDR2 FRNRAP. This CDR3 is 17 amino acids long. The CDR3 region is CASGLAPAGKSYNEQFF. CDR3 DNA sequence: TGTGCTAGTGGTTTGGCTCCAGCGGGAAAGTCCTACAATGAGCAGTTCTTC.

A single count supports this clone. The chain is built from TRBV30 and TRBJ1-3; weak D call: TRBD1 (5 bases). The CDR3 totals 14 residues. Trimming shortened V by 5 bases and J by 9 bases, and 20 bases separated the two germline ends. Germline CDR1 GTSNPN, CDR2 SVGIG (reference sequence). The CDR3 nucleotides are TGTGCCTGGGATGGGGGACTGTACGGTCGCACCATATATTTT. Its translation: CAWDGGLYGRTIYF.

This chain links TRBV19 with TRBJ2-3; 10 nucleotides align to TRBD1. The CDR3 totals 15 residues. J lost 1 base, V lost 6 bases, and 4 bases had no gene match. Looked up from germline, CDR1 is LNHDA and CDR2 is SQIVND (reference sequence). CDR3: CASSRTGGGTDTQYF. The CDR3 nucleotides read TGTGCCAGTAGCAGGACAGGGGGTGGCACAGATACGCAGTATTTT.

The chain has TRBV9 and TRBJ2-1; 9 bases fit TRBD2. Trimming took 0 bases from V and 9 from J; bases not matched to a gene: 7. Germline-derived CDR1 and CDR2 are SGDLS and YYNGEE. This CDR3 is built from 15 residues. The CDR3 here is CASSVDPTSGIEQFF. The CDR3 nucleotides are TGTGCCAGCAGCGTAGATCCGACTAGCGGCATTGAGCAGTTCTTC.

The V and J genes are TRBV6-5 and TRBJ1-6; D unresolved. This CDR3 is 14 amino acids long. Trimming left V 5 bases short and J 7 bases short, with 12 bases between. The germline V gene has CDR1 MNHEY and CDR2 SVGAGI. The CDR3 protein is CASSPRVSNSPLHF. CDR3 bases: TGTGCCAGCAGTCCTCGGGTCTCCAATTCACCCCTCCACTTT.

This clone was seen only once. The CDR3, as DNA: TGTGCCAGCAGCTTTGGTGCTGCTAATGAAAAACTGTTTTTT. Translating gives CASSFGAANEKLFF. The gene calls are TRBV5-4 and TRBJ1-4; D uncertain. Germline V gene lookup returns CDR1 SGHNT and CDR2 YYREEE (reference sequence). CDR3 size: 14 residues. Trimming took 2 bases from V and 3 from J, leaving 8 bases between them.

This chain links TRBV30 with TRBJ2-1; TRBD2 agrees at 8 bases. Germline V gene data show CDR1 as GTSNPN and CDR2 as SVGIG (reference sequence). The CDR3 is 15 residues long. Germline trimming cut 1 base from V and 9 bases from J; bases unmatched to any gene: 11. This chain's CDR3 is CAWSGSGNPSGEQFF. The DNA for the CDR3 is TGTGCCTGGAGTGGTAGCGGGAACCCGTCGGGTGAGCAGTTCTTC. The entire variable domain, with the rest obtained from reference TRBV30 and TRBJ2-1, is as follows: SQTIHQWPATLVQPVGSPLSLECTVEGTSNPNLYWYRQAAGRGLQLLFYSVGIGQISSEVPQNLSASRPQDRQFILSSKKLLLSDSGFYLCAWSGSGNPSGEQFFGPGTRLTVL.

This sequence joins TRBV11-2 and TRBJ2-1; D is uncertain. The CDR3 spans 14 residues. In germline, CDR1 is SGHAT, CDR2 FQNNGV. Trimming stripped 2 bases from V and 0 bases from J, with 5 bases between. CDR3 coding DNA: TGTGCCAGCAGCTTACAAGACTCCTACAATGAGCAGTTCTTC. This sequence encodes CASSLQDSYNEQFF.

V and J are TRBV9 and TRBJ2-7, with D possibly being TRBD1 or TRBD2 (6 bases each). CDR1 and CDR2 (germline): SGDLS, YYNGEE. The CDR3 has 14 amino acids. V was trimmed by 4 bases and J by 4 bases, leaving 15 bases between them. The CDR3 loop reads CASSTGTSPYEQYF. Written as DNA, the CDR3 is TGTGCCAGCAGCACAGGGACTTCCCCTTACGAGCAGTACTTC.

The chain recombines TRBV6-1 with TRBJ2-1; 7 positions match TRBD2. With V trimmed by 1 base and J by 5 bases, 5 bases remained unmatched. This CDR3 has 15 amino acids. In germline, CDR1 is MNHNS, CDR2 SASEGT. The CDR3 protein is CASSEVSSGNNEQFF. Written as DNA, the CDR3 is TGTGCCAGCAGTGAAGTTTCTAGCGGAAACAATGAGCAGTTCTTC.

The chain employs TRBV2 and TRBJ1-1; unclear D gene. This CDR3 region has 15 residues. Germline CDR1 reads SNHLY; CDR2 reads FYNNEI. The V end lost 6 bases, the J end lost 4 bases, and 18 bases lay between the germline ends. CDR3 protein: CASRAMGSFITEAFF. The CDR3 DNA reads TGTGCCAGCAGGGCTATGGGGTCTTTTATCACTGAAGCTTTCTTT. The full variable domain, rest sourced from reference TRBV2 and TRBJ1-1, is EPEVTQTPSHQVTQMGQEVILRCVPISNHLYFYWYRQILGQKVEFLVSFYNNEISEKSEIFDDQFSVERPDGSNFTLKIRSTKLEDSAMYFCASRAMGSFITEAFFGQGTRLTVV.

The V gene is TRBV4-1, the J gene TRBJ2-7, with 7 bases fitting TRBD1. This CDR3 comprises 18 residues. After removal of 4 bases from V and 0 bases from J, the junction contained 15 bases not matched to a gene. CDR1 is MGHRA, CDR2 YSYEKL, per germline. The CDR3 DNA reads as TGCGCCAGCAGCCGCTTGCTTCGGACGGGACAGAGCTCCTACGAGCAGTACTTC. It specifies CASSRLLRTGQSSYEQYF.

V is TRBV2 and J is TRBJ1-1; the D gene is possibly TRBD1 (5 bases). The CDR3 has 12 amino acids. Germline CDR1 is SNHLY and CDR2 is FYNNEI. V was shortened by 4 bases and J by 6 bases, with 9 bases between the two germline ends. The CDR3 DNA follows: TGTGCCAGCAGTGCGGGGCCCGCTGAAGCTTTCTTT. Residues: CASSAGPAEAFF.

This chain connects TRBV7-6 to TRBJ2-1, with a weak D call TRBD2 (5 bases). CDR3 length equals 16 residues. Trimming removed 5 bases from V and 0 bases from J, with 14 bases in between. CDR1 and CDR2 (germline): SGHVS, FNYEAQ. The CDR3, as DNA: TGTGCCAGCAGCCGAGGGTTGGGCAGCTCCTACAATGAGCAGTTCTTC. It specifies CASSRGLGSSYNEQFF.